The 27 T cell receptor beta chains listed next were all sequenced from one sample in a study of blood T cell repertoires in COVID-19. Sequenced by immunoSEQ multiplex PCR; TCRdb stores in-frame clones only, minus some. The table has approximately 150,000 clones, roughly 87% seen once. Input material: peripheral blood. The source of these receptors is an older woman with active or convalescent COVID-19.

The CDR3 protein is CASSLDTSGSYNEQFF. The CDR3 DNA sequence: TGTGCCAGCAGCTTAGACACTAGCGGCTCCTACAATGAGCAGTTCTTC. This chain connects TRBV7-2 to TRBJ2-1, with 8 bases lining up with TRBD2. V shed 1 base and J 0 bases; nucleotides not matched to a gene: 2. CDR1 is SGHTA and CDR2 is FQGNSA in the germline V gene. The CDR3 is made up of 16 amino acids.

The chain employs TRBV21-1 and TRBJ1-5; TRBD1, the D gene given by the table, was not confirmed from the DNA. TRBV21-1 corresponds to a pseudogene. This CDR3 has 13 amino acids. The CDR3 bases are TGTGCCAGCAGCAAATGGATACAGGGAACCCAGCATTTT. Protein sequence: CASSKWIQGTQHF.

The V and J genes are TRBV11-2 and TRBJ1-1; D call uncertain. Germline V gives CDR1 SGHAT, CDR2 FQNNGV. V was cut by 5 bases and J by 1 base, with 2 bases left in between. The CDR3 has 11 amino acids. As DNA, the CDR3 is TGTGCCAGCAGCCGGAACACTGAAGCTTTCTTT. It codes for CASSRNTEAFF.

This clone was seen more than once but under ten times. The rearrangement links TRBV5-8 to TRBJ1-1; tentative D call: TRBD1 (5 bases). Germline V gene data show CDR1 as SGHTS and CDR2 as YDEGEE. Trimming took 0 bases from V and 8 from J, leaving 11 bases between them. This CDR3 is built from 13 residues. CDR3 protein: CASSLELRTEAFF. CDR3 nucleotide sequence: TGTGCCAGCAGCTTGGAACTGAGGACAGAAGCTTTCTTT.

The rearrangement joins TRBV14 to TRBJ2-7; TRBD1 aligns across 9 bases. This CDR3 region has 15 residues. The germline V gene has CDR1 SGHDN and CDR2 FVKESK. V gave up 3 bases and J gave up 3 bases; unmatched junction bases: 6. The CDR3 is CASSQGTGPFYEQYF. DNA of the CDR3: TGTGCCAGCAGCCAGGGGACAGGGCCGTTCTACGAGCAGTACTTC.

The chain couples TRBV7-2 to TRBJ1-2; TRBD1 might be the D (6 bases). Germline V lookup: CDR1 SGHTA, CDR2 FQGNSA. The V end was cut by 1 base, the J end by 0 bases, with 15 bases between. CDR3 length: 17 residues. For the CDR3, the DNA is TGTGCCAGCAGCTTAGGACAGGACCGTCGCTCTAACTATGGCTACACCTTC. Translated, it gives CASSLGQDRRSNYGYTF.

The DNA for the CDR3 is TGTGCCAGCAGGGCCGGGACAGCGTATAATTCACCCCTCCACTTT. As protein: CASRAGTAYNSPLHF. The V and J genes are TRBV6-5 and TRBJ1-6, with 7 positions matching TRBD1. Germline CDR1 is MNHEY and CDR2 is SVGAGI. V lost 6 bases and J lost 4; bases outside the gene matches: 6. The CDR3 covers 15 residues.

This CDR3 reads CASSPRSGGSGELFF. In DNA form, the CDR3 reads TGTGCCAGCAGCCCGAGGTCGGGGGGCAGCGGGGAGCTGTTTTTT. The gene calls are TRBV7-9 and TRBJ2-2; possible D gene TRBD2, 7 bases. The CDR3 length is 15 residues. V was pared by 5 bases and J by 7 bases, with 17 bases between. Looked up from germline, CDR1 is SEHNR and CDR2 is FQNEAQ (reference sequence). The whole variable domain, remainder taken from reference TRBV7-9 and TRBJ2-2, is DTGVSQNPRHKITKRGQNVTFRCDPISEHNRLYWYRQTLGQGPEFLTYFQNEAQLEKSRLLSDRFSAERPKGSFSTLEIQRTEQGDSAMYLCASSPRSGGSGELFFGEGSRLTVL.

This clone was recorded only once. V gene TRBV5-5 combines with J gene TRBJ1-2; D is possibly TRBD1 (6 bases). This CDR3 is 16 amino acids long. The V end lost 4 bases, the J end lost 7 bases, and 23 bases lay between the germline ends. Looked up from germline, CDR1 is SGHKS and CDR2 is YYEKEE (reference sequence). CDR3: CASSVGAGGARVGYTF. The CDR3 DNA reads TGTGCCAGCAGCGTAGGCGCGGGGGGCGCACGTGTTGGCTACACCTTC.

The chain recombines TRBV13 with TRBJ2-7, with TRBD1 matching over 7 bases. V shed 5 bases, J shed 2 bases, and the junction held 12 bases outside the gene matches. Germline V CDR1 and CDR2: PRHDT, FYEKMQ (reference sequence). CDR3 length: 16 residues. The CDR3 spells CASSHRKGQSPYEQYF. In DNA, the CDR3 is TGTGCCAGCAGCCATCGGAAGGGACAGTCACCCTACGAGCAGTACTTC. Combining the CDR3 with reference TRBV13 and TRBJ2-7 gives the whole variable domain AAGVIQSPRHLIKEKRETATLKCYPIPRHDTVYWYQQGPGQDPQFLISFYEKMQSDKGSIPDRFSAQQFSDYHSELNMSSLELGDSALYFCASSHRKGQSPYEQYFGPGTRLTVT.

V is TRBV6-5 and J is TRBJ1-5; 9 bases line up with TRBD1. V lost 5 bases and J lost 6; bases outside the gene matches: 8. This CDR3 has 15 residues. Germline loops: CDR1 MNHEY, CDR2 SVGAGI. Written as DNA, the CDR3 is TGTGCCAGCAGTACCTCCGACAGGGGGACTCAGCCCCAGCATTTT. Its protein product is CASSTSDRGTQPQHF.

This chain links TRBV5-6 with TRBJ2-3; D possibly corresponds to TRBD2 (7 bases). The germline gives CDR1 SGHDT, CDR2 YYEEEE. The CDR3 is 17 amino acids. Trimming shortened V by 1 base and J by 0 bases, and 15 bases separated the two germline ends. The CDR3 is CASSLLGGALSTDTQYF. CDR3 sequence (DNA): TGTGCCAGCAGCTTGCTAGGGGGGGCCTTAAGCACAGATACGCAGTATTTT.

DNA for the CDR3: TGTGCCAGCAGTGACGCAGGGGGCGATGAAAAACTGTTTTTT. This encodes CASSDAGGDEKLFF. The chain is built from TRBV2 and TRBJ1-4; 8 bases are a match to TRBD1. The CDR3 contains 14 residues. The germline V gene has CDR1 SNHLY and CDR2 FYNNEI. With V trimmed by 3 bases and J by 6 bases, 3 bases remained unmatched.

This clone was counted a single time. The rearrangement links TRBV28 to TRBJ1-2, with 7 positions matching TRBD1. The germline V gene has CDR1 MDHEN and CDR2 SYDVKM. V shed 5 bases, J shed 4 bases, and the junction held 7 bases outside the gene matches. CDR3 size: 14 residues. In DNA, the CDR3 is TGTGCCAGCAGTCTCACAGGGGCAAGCTATGGCTACACCTTC. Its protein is CASSLTGASYGYTF.

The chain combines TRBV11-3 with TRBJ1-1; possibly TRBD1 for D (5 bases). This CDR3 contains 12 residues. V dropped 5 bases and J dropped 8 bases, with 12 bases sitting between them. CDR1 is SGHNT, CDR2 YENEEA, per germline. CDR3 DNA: TGTGCCAGCAGCCCCAATGGGGGGGAAGCTTTCTTT. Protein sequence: CASSPNGGEAFF.

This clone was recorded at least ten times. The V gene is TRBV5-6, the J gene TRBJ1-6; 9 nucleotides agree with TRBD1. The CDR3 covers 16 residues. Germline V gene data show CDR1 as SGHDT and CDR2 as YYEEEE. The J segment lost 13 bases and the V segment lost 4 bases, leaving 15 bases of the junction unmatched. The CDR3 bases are TGTGCCAGCAGCGGTGGGGACAGGGTCTCCATTCGGCCCCTCCACTTT. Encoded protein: CASSGGDRVSIRPLHF.

The CDR3 region is CASSLGGPQHF. CDR3 bases: TGTGCCAGCAGTTTGGGGGGGCCCCAGCATTTT. V and J are TRBV12-3 or TRBV12-4 and TRBJ1-5; tentatively, D is TRBD1 (5 bases). This CDR3 has 11 amino acids. The V end was cut by 3 bases, the J end by 9 bases, with 6 bases between.

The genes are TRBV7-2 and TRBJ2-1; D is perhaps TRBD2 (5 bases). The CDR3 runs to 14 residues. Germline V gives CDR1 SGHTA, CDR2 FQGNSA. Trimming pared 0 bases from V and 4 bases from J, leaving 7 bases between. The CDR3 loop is CASSLAGAYNEQFF. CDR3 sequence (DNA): TGTGCCAGCAGCTTAGCGGGAGCTTACAATGAGCAGTTCTTC.

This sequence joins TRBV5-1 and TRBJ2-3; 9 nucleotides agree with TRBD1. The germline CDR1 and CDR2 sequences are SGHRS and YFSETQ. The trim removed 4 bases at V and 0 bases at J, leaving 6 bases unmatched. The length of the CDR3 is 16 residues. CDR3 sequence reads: CASSIGTGLSTDTQYF. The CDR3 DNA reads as TGCGCCAGCAGCATAGGGACAGGGCTAAGCACAGATACGCAGTATTTT.

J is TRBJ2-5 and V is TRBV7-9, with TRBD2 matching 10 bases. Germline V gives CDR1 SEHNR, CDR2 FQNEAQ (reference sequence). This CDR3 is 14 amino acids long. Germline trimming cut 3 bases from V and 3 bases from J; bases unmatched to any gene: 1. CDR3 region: CASSFSGGEETQYF. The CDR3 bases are TGTGCCAGCAGCTTCAGCGGGGGGGAAGAGACCCAGTACTTC. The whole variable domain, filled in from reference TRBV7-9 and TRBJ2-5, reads DTGVSQNPRHKITKRGQNVTFRCDPISEHNRLYWYRQTLGQGPEFLTYFQNEAQLEKSRLLSDRFSAERPKGSFSTLEIQRTEQGDSAMYLCASSFSGGEETQYFGPGTRLLVL.

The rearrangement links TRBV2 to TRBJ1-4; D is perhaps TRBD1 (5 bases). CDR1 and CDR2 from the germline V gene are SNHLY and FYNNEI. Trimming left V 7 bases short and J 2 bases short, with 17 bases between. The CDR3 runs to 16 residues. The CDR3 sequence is CASTERTPGTNEKLFF. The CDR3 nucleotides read TGTGCCAGCACCGAAAGGACCCCAGGGACTAATGAAAAACTGTTTTTT.

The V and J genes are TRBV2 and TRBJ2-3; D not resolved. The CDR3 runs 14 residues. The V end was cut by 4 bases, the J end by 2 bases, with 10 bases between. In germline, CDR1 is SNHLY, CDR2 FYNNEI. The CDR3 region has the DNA TGTGCCAGCAGTGTGGTGCAGTACACAGATACGCAGTATTTT. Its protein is CASSVVQYTDTQYF.

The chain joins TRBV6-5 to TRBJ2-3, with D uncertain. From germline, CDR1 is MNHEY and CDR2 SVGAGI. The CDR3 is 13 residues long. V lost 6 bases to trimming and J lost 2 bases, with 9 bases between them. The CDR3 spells CASSRVFTDTQYF. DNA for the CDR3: TGTGCCAGCAGCCGAGTCTTCACAGATACGCAGTATTTT.

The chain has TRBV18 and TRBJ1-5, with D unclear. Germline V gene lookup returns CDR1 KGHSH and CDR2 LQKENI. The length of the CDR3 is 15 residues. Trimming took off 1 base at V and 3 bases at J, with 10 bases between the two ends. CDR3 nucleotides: TGTGCCAGCTCACCACTAGGCGGAAACAATCAGCCCCAGCATTTT. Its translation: CASSPLGGNNQPQHF.

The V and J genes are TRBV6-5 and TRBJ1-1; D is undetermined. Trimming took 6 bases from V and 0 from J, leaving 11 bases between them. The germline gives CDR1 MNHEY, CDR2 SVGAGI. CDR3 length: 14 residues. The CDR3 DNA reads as TGTGCCAGCAGCCTCGGGGAAGTGAACACTGAAGCTTTCTTT. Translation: CASSLGEVNTEAFF.

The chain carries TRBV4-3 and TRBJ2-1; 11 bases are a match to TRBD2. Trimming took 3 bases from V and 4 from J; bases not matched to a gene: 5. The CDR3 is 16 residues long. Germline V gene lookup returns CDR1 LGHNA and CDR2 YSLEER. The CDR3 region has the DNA TGCGCCAGCAGCCAGGCCGGGACTAGCGGTTACAATGAGCAGTTCTTC. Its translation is CASSQAGTSGYNEQFF.

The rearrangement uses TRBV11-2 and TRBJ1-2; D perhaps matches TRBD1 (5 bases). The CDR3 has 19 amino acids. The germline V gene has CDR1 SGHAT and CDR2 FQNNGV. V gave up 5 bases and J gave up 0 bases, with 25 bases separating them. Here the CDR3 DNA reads TGTGCCAGCAGCCCCAGGAGGGTAGGACAAAAACCCGCTAACTATGGCTACACCTTC. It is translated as CASSPRRVGQKPANYGYTF.